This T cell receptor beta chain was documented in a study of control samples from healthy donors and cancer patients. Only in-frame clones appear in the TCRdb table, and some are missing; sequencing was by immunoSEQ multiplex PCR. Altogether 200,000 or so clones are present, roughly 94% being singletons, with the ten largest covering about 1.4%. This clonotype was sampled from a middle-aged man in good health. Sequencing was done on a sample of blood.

The CDR3 region is CASSLGTGGPTGELFF. The CDR3 region has the DNA TGCGCCAGCAGCTTGGGTACAGGGGGTCCCACCGGGGAGCTGTTTTTT. The genes are TRBV5-1 and TRBJ2-2; 8 positions match TRBD1. Germline values: CDR1 SGHRS, CDR2 YFSETQ. The CDR3 length is 16 residues. The junction had 5 bases not matched to a gene; V was cut back by 0 bases and J by 4 bases.